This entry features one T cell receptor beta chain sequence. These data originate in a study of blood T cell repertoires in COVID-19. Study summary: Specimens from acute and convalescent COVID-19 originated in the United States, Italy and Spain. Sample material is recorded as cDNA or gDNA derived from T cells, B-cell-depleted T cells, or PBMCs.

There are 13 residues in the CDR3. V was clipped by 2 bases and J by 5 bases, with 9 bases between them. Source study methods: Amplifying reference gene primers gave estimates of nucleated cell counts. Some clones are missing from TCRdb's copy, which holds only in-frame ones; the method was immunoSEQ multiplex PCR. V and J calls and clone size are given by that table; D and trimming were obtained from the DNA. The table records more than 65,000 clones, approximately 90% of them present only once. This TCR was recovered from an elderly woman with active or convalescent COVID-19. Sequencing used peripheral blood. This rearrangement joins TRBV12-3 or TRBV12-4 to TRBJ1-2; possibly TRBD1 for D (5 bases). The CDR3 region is CASSLQAGYGYTF. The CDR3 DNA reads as TGTGCCAGCAGTTTACAGGCAGGGTATGGCTACACCTTC.